A single sample gave rise to the 30 T cell receptor beta chains below, sequenced in a study of post-analysis software for immune sequencing data (dated by TCRdb to the mid-2010s). Their cognate antigens are unknown. Paper-wide results and their limitations: Significantly higher frequencies in patients than in controls were found for roughly 5 TRBV segments, including TRBV5-6, TRBV5-1 and TRBV20-1.

Libraries were made using PCR. TCRdb shows the sequencer as Illumina HiSeq 2500. To reduce PCR and sequencing biases, unique molecular identifiers were built into the TCR beta cDNA libraries. In-frame beta chains were kept once TCRdb had trimmed the public reads at Q25 with fastp and called clones with MiXCR. Rows are combined by CDR3 protein, so each entry shows the most common genes and DNA. The table for this sample lists 350,000 to 450,000 distinct CDR3 sequences; approximately 37% of them were counted only once. The ten largest clones add up to less than 8% of the sample. Sequenced material: blood. Receptor source: a girl aged 2-9 years with multiple sclerosis.

This clonotype occurred many times. The J gene is TRBJ2-1, the V gene TRBV6-2 or TRBV6-3; D uncertain. Trimming took 0 bases from V and 3 from J, leaving 0 bases between them. From germline, CDR1 is MNHEY and CDR2 SVGEGT. The CDR3 runs to 12 residues. The CDR3, as DNA: TGTGCCAGCAGTTACTCCTACAATGAGCAGTTCTTC. Its translation is CASSYSYNEQFF.

The chain combines TRBV10-3 with TRBJ2-1; TRBD2 aligns across 8 bases. The CDR3 spans 12 residues. Germline loops: CDR1 ENHRY, CDR2 SYGVKD. Trimming took 2 bases from V and 12 from J; bases not matched to a gene: 3. CDR3 loop: CAISEDREGQFF. CDR3 nucleotides: TGTGCCATCAGTGAGGATCGGGAGGGGCAGTTCTTC.

V gene TRBV4-1 combines with J gene TRBJ2-7; D uncertain. CDR3 length: 14 amino acids. Germline CDR1 is MGHRA and CDR2 is YSYEKL. Trimming shortened V by 0 bases and J by 2 bases, and 8 bases separated the two germline ends. The CDR3, as DNA: TGCGCCAGCAGCCAAGAGTTCACAGCCTACGAGCAGTACTTC. Protein: CASSQEFTAYEQYF.

CDR3 nucleotide sequence: TGCAGTGCCAGTGCGTGGGACCGCTACGAGCAGTACTTC. It specifies CSASAWDRYEQYF. The J gene is TRBJ2-7, the V gene TRBV20-1; D may correspond to TRBD1 or TRBD2 (5 bases each). The V gene's germline CDR1 is DFQATT and CDR2 SNEGSKA (reference sequence). This CDR3 region has 13 residues. V lost 6 bases and J lost 3, with 15 bases in between.

This clonotype was found a few times. Here the CDR3 reads CASSRNSDSYEQYF. The CDR3 DNA reads as TGTGCCAGCAGCAGAAACAGTGACTCCTACGAGCAGTACTTC. The J gene is TRBJ2-7, the V gene TRBV5-5; D not certain. V was clipped by 4 bases and J by 0 bases, with 11 bases between them. CDR3 size: 14 residues. Germline CDR1 is SGHKS and CDR2 is YYEKEE (reference sequence).

V and J are TRBV5-1 and TRBJ2-7, with D unclear. The better agreement between TRBJ2-5 and the DNA end casts doubt on the J call. CDR3 size: 14 residues. CDR1 is SGHRS and CDR2 is YFSETQ in the germline V gene. The CDR3 loop reads CASSSGIDPETQYF. CDR3 DNA sequence: TGCGCCAGCAGCTCGGGTATTGATCCCGAGACCCAGTACTTC.

The J gene is TRBJ2-7, the V gene TRBV20-1, with 9 bases that match TRBD1. The V gene's germline CDR1 is DFQATT and CDR2 SNEGSKA (reference sequence). Trimming took 0 bases from V and 3 from J; bases not matched to a gene: 6. The CDR3 is made up of 15 amino acids. The CDR3 DNA sequence: TGCAGTGCTAGAGATCCCGGGACAGGGATCTACGAGCAGTACTTC. This translates into CSARDPGTGIYEQYF.

This clonotype was found a few times. The rearrangement joins TRBV25-1 to TRBJ1-4, with 8 bases identical to TRBD1. Trimming removed 6 bases from V and 7 bases from J; junction bases left unmatched: 7. Germline V gene lookup returns CDR1 MGHDK and CDR2 SYGVNS. The CDR3 contains 14 residues. The CDR3 nucleotides are TGTGCCAGCAGGAGGACAGGGAAGGGTGAAAAACTGTTTTTT. It yields the protein CASRRTGKGEKLFF. The variable domain in full, completed from reference TRBV25-1 and TRBJ1-4, reads EADIYQTPRYLVIGTGKKITLECSQTMGHDKMYWYQQDPGMELHLIHYSYGVNSTEKGDLSSESTVSRIRTEHFPLTLESARPSHTSQYLCASRRTGKGEKLFFGSGTQLSVL.

This chain joins TRBV6-6 and TRBJ2-5, with a tentative D call TRBD2 (7 bases). Trimming left V 4 bases short and J 3 bases short, with 18 bases between. The CDR3 is made up of 16 amino acids. Germline CDR1 MNHNY, CDR2 SVGAGI (reference sequence). CDR3: CASSSFAGAGKETQYF. DNA of the CDR3: TGTGCCAGCAGTTCCTTCGCGGGGGCGGGTAAAGAGACCCAGTACTTC.

This clonotype has just one count. The CDR3 bases are TGTGCCAGCAGCCGACAGCGGGATGGGAACGAGCAGTACTTC. Translating it yields CASSRQRDGNEQYF. V and J are TRBV7-9 and TRBJ2-5; 7 positions agree with TRBD2. With the DNA end fitting TRBJ2-7 better, the J assignment may be wrong. Germline CDR1 reads SEHNR; CDR2 reads FQNEAQ (reference sequence). This CDR3 region has 14 residues.

This clonotype came up a few times. The V gene is TRBV24-1, the J gene TRBJ1-2, with a tentative D call TRBD1 (6 bases). The germline gives CDR1 KGHDR, CDR2 SFDVKD. V lost 5 bases to trimming and J lost 4 bases, with 10 bases between them. This CDR3 has 13 amino acids. CDR3 amino acids: CATSGGGAYGYTF. The CDR3 DNA follows: TGTGCCACCAGTGGCGGGGGCGCCTATGGCTACACCTTC.

The chain combines TRBV12-3 or TRBV12-4 with TRBJ2-7; D perhaps matches TRBD2 (5 bases). CDR3 length equals 15 residues. Trimming took 6 bases from V and 1 from J, leaving 16 bases between them. The CDR3 DNA reads TGTGCCAGCAGCCTTACCGGGATACCTTCCTACGAGCAGTACTTC. This translates into CASSLTGIPSYEQYF.

This clonotype was observed a few times. The chain has TRBV12-3 or TRBV12-4 and TRBJ2-7, with D tentatively TRBD1 (6 bases). V was clipped by 7 bases and J by 0 bases, with 13 bases between them. The CDR3 spans 14 residues. CDR3 protein: CASIFEGGSYEQYF. The CDR3 nucleotides read TGTGCCAGCATTTTCGAAGGGGGCTCCTACGAGCAGTACTTC.

In its sample, this clonotype was seen a few times. This chain connects TRBV7-9 to TRBJ1-6; 9 bases are a match to TRBD1. This CDR3 has 16 amino acids. Germline values: CDR1 SEHNR, CDR2 FQNEAQ (reference sequence). With 2 bases clipped from V and 7 bases from J, the junction kept 6 bases outside the gene matches. The CDR3 loop is CASSLYGTGSNSPLHF. CDR3 DNA: TGTGCCAGCAGCTTATACGGGACAGGGTCGAATTCACCCCTCCACTTT.

The rearrangement links TRBV5-1 to TRBJ2-4; unclear D gene. Per the germline V gene, CDR1 is SGHRS and CDR2 is YFSETQ. The CDR3 spans 19 residues. V was pared by 0 bases and J by 0 bases, with 19 bases between. The CDR3 DNA reads as TGCGCCAGCAGCTTGGGGTTCTTAGCAAACCCGGGAGCCAAAAACATTCAGTACTTC. Amino acids: CASSLGFLANPGAKNIQYF. The complete variable domain, with remaining parts taken from reference TRBV5-1 and TRBJ2-4, reads KAGVTQTPRYLIKTRGQQVTLSCSPISGHRSVSWYQQTPGQGLQFLFEYFSETQRNKGNFPGRFSGRQFSNSRSEMNVSTLELGDSALYLCASSLGFLANPGAKNIQYFGAGTRLSVL.

V gene TRBV6-1 combines with J gene TRBJ2-7; D uncertain. V shed 3 bases and J shed 1 base, with 10 bases lying between them. CDR3 length: 14 residues. Germline V lookup: CDR1 MNHNS, CDR2 SASEGT. CDR3 DNA sequence: TGTGCCAGCAGTGATCCAAGCCCTTCCTACGAGCAGTACTTC. Residues: CASSDPSPSYEQYF.

The table lists this clonotype with a few counts. The rearrangement uses TRBV28 and TRBJ2-7; D remains unclear. V was shortened by 5 bases and J by 3 bases, with 17 bases between the two germline ends. The length of the CDR3 is 15 residues. Germline assignment: CDR1 MDHEN and CDR2 SYDVKM. The CDR3 loop reads CASSPVPLGGYEQYF. The CDR3 DNA sequence: TGTGCCAGCAGTCCTGTCCCGCTCGGCGGCTACGAGCAGTACTTC. Full variable domain (outside the CDR3, taken from reference TRBV28 and TRBJ2-7): DVKVTQSSRYLVKRTGEKVFLECVQDMDHENMFWYRQDPGLGLRLIYFSYDVKMKEKGDIPEGYSVSREKKERFSLILESASTNQTSMYLCASSPVPLGGYEQYFGPGTRLTVT.

This clonotype was picked up a small number of times. The J gene is TRBJ2-5, the V gene TRBV9; a possible D gene is TRBD2 (6 bases). With the DNA end fitting TRBJ2-7 better, the J assignment may be wrong. The CDR3 length is 15 residues. Germline loops: CDR1 SGDLS, CDR2 YYNGEE. The chain's CDR3 is CASSPAGGIFYEQYF. CDR3 bases: TGTGCCAGCAGCCCAGCAGGCGGGATCTTCTACGAGCAGTACTTC.

V usage is TRBV12-3 or TRBV12-4 and J usage is TRBJ1-1, with D perhaps TRBD1 (5 bases). The CDR3 extends over 14 amino acids. The V end was cut by 5 bases, the J end by 1 base, with 11 bases between. This CDR3 is CASSPGWGNTEAFF. The CDR3 coding sequence is TGTGCCAGCAGTCCAGGGTGGGGGAACACTGAAGCTTTCTTT.

This clonotype came up a few times. The genes are TRBV7-2 and TRBJ1-6; D not certain. CDR3 size: 12 residues. V was pared by 7 bases and J by 7 bases, with 8 bases between. Germline lookup yields CDR1 SGHTA and CDR2 FQGNSA. The CDR3 bases are TGTGCCAGCAACATGGGGAATTCACCCCTCCACTTT. Translation gives CASNMGNSPLHF.

The chain recombines TRBV19 with TRBJ1-5; 8 bases agree with TRBD1. Germline trimming cut 3 bases from V and 4 bases from J; bases unmatched to any gene: 5. The CDR3 sequence is 15 residues long. Germline loops: CDR1 LNHDA, CDR2 SQIVND (reference sequence). CDR3 in amino acids: CASSIARGLNQPQHF. The CDR3 region has the DNA TGTGCCAGTAGTATTGCCAGGGGGCTAAATCAGCCCCAGCATTTT.

The genes are TRBV6-5 and TRBJ2-5, with D unclear. The germline gives CDR1 MNHEY, CDR2 SVGAGI. The CDR3 consists of 14 residues. V lost 5 bases and J lost 5, with 15 bases in between. The CDR3 loop is CASSASWFRETQYF. The CDR3 DNA follows: TGTGCCAGCAGTGCCTCCTGGTTCCGGGAGACCCAGTACTTC.

This chain links TRBV27 with TRBJ2-1, with a tentative D call TRBD2 (6 bases). In germline, CDR1 is MNHEY, CDR2 SMNVEV (reference sequence). The CDR3 totals 12 residues. The V end lost 6 bases, the J end lost 9 bases, and 12 bases lay between the germline ends. The CDR3 DNA follows: TGTGCCAGCAGACGACTAGACTCTGAGCAGTTCTTC. It yields the protein CASRRLDSEQFF.

The J gene is TRBJ1-2, the V gene TRBV5-6; D may be TRBD1 (5 bases). The germline V and J ends were trimmed by 7 bases and 9 bases, with 16 bases remaining between them. The germline gives CDR1 SGHDT, CDR2 YYEEEE. This CDR3 has 12 amino acids. CDR3 amino acids: CASGTNGGSYTF. CDR3 nucleotides: TGTGCCAGCGGGACTAATGGGGGGAGCTACACCTTC.

CDR3 sequence reads: CASSLWDRGNSGYTF. The CDR3 nucleotides read TGTGCCAGCAGCTTATGGGACAGGGGAAACAGTGGCTACACCTTC. The chain carries TRBV7-8 and TRBJ1-2, with 10 bases aligning to TRBD1. The germline CDR1 and CDR2 sequences are SGHVS and FQNEAQ. With V trimmed by 2 bases and J by 7 bases, 7 bases remained unmatched. The CDR3 is 15 amino acids.

V gene TRBV27 combines with J gene TRBJ2-1; the match to TRBD2 covers 7 bases. Germline trimming cut 6 bases from V and 0 bases from J; bases unmatched to any gene: 2. Germline lookup yields CDR1 MNHEY and CDR2 SMNVEV (reference sequence). This CDR3 comprises 14 residues. CDR3 region: CASRAGSSYNEQFF. DNA for the CDR3: TGTGCCAGCAGAGCGGGAAGCTCCTACAATGAGCAGTTCTTC.

The genes are TRBV2 and TRBJ1-2, with unresolved D. Germline lookup yields CDR1 SNHLY and CDR2 FYNNEI. CDR3 size: 12 residues. V dropped 4 bases and J dropped 8 bases, with 11 bases sitting between them. CDR3 sequence (DNA): TGTGCCAGCAGTGGATGGAAGGTCGGCTACACCTTC. It encodes CASSGWKVGYTF.

The chain couples TRBV5-6 to TRBJ1-1; 8 bases map to TRBD1. The CDR3 totals 16 residues. Germline V CDR1 and CDR2: SGHDT, YYEEEE. V trimming: 4 bases; J trimming: 6 bases; junction bases outside the gene matches: 14. As DNA, the CDR3 is TGTGCCAGCAGCGCGGACAGGGAGGGTTTTAGGGCTGAAGCTTTCTTT. Encoded protein: CASSADREGFRAEAFF.

V usage is TRBV6-2 or TRBV6-3 and J usage is TRBJ1-5; D gene unclear. Trimming left V 0 bases short and J 5 bases short, with 14 bases between. The CDR3 is made up of 16 amino acids. Germline assignment: CDR1 MNHEY and CDR2 SVGEGT. CDR3 loop: CASSYSGSLRDQPQHF. The DNA for the CDR3 is TGTGCCAGCAGTTACTCAGGCAGTCTGCGGGATCAGCCCCAGCATTTT.

The chain couples TRBV7-8 to TRBJ2-1; 13 bases match TRBD2. Trimming took 5 bases from V and 5 from J; bases not matched to a gene: 3. Germline CDR1 and CDR2: SGHVS and FQNEAQ. The CDR3 extends over 15 amino acids. The CDR3 DNA reads TGTGCCAGCAGCACCGGGACTAGCGGGGACAATGAGCAGTTCTTC. It codes for CASSTGTSGDNEQFF.